Presented here are 12 T cell receptor beta chains from one specimen sequenced in a study of cytomegalovirus exposure and HLA in healthy donors (dated by TCRdb to about 2017). Library preparation was by the immunoSEQ multiplex PCR assay. TCRdb limited this immuneACCESS table to in-frame rearrangements with V and J called. A share of clones is missing; checked studies link under half to unresolved V genes, and the rest is unexplained. The sample contains 150,000 to 200,000 clones, around 88% of them found a single time. The ten largest clones capture more than 1.4% of the sample. The sample comprised PBMCs. The receptors come from a woman aged 18 to 35 in good health and CMV-seronegative.

This clone came up once. The rearrangement links TRBV9 to TRBJ2-7, with D unresolved. The length of the CDR3 is 15 residues. Deletions cut 4 bases from V and 0 bases from J, with 14 bases between. Germline-derived CDR1 and CDR2 are SGDLS and YYNGEE. This CDR3 is CASSYAPGLSYEQYF. CDR3 DNA: TGTGCCAGCAGCTATGCTCCGGGTCTCTCCTACGAGCAGTACTTC.

The chain uses TRBV29-1 and TRBJ2-3; 7 nucleotides agree with TRBD2. The V gene end was trimmed by 4 bases and the J gene end by 5 bases; junction bases not matched to a gene: 6. CDR1 is SQVTM, CDR2 ANQGSEA, per germline. The CDR3 contains 13 residues. The CDR3 protein is CSVAGGSQDTQYF. CDR3 in DNA: TGCAGCGTTGCCGGGGGGTCACAAGATACGCAGTATTTT.

The chain carries TRBV6-6 and TRBJ1-5; possible D gene TRBD1, 5 bases. There are 14 residues in the CDR3. The V gene lost 4 bases and the J gene lost 0 bases, with 7 bases spanning the gap. The germline V gene has CDR1 MNHNY and CDR2 SVGAGI (reference sequence). In DNA, the CDR3 is TGTGCCAGCAGTTCGGGGGGTAGCAATCAGCCCCAGCATTTT. This gives the protein CASSSGGSNQPQHF.

CDR3 DNA: TGCGCCAGCAGCCAAGCGGTAGATCAGCCCCAGCATTTT. Translation: CASSQAVDQPQHF. The chain links TRBV4-1 to TRBJ1-5; D is ambiguous. The germline V and J ends were trimmed by 1 base and 5 bases, with 6 bases remaining between them. CDR1 is MGHRA, CDR2 YSYEKL, per germline. CDR3 size: 13 residues.

The J gene is TRBJ1-2, the V gene TRBV7-9; no clear D gene. Trimming took off 1 base at V and 3 bases at J, with 6 bases between the two ends. The CDR3 runs 13 residues. Germline loops: CDR1 SEHNR, CDR2 FQNEAQ (reference sequence). The CDR3 is CASSLDLDYGYTF. The CDR3 DNA follows: TGTGCCAGCAGCTTAGACTTGGACTATGGCTACACCTTC.

The gene calls are TRBV4-1 and TRBJ2-6; weak D call: TRBD1 (6 bases). Germline V gene lookup returns CDR1 MGHRA and CDR2 YSYEKL. The CDR3 is 17 amino acids. Trimming stripped 3 bases from V and 0 bases from J, with 12 bases between. The CDR3 is CASSHRTALSGANVLTF. Here the CDR3 DNA reads TGCGCCAGCAGCCACCGGACAGCCCTCTCTGGGGCCAACGTCCTGACTTTC.

The chain employs TRBV4-1 and TRBJ2-3; no clear D gene. Trimming removed 3 bases from V and 2 bases from J, with 6 bases in between. CDR1 is MGHRA and CDR2 is YSYEKL in the germline V gene. This CDR3 comprises 13 residues. CDR3 amino acids: CASSQTATDTQYF. The CDR3 nucleotides read TGCGCCAGCAGCCAGACTGCCACAGATACGCAGTATTTT.

The chain carries TRBV10-3 and TRBJ2-7, with a tentative D call TRBD1 (7 bases). The CDR3 spans 14 residues. Trimming took 3 bases from V and 5 from J, leaving 14 bases between them. CDR1 and CDR2 from the germline V gene are ENHRY and SYGVKD. CDR3 loop: CAISDIGGGNEQYF. The CDR3 coding sequence is TGTGCCATCAGTGATATAGGGGGCGGGAACGAGCAGTACTTC.

CDR3 nucleotide sequence: TGTGCCTGGAGTAGAGTAGGGCAGGGAAAGACCCAGTACTTC. Its translation is CAWSRVGQGKTQYF. The gene calls are TRBV30 and TRBJ2-5; D possibly corresponds to TRBD1 (5 bases). This CDR3 has 14 amino acids. V lost 2 bases to trimming and J lost 6 bases, with 16 bases between them. Germline V lookup: CDR1 GTSNPN, CDR2 SVGIG (reference sequence).

The V call is TRBV5-1, the J call TRBJ1-1, with a tentative D call TRBD1 (6 bases). This CDR3 is built from 13 residues. Germline V gives CDR1 SGHRS, CDR2 YFSETQ. V was cut by 0 bases and J by 6 bases, with 9 bases left in between. This chain's CDR3 is CASSLDREPEAFF. In nucleotides, the CDR3 is TGCGCCAGCAGCTTGGACAGGGAGCCTGAAGCTTTCTTT.

This clone was seen just once. The gene calls are TRBV2 and TRBJ2-7; tentative D call: TRBD1 (6 bases). V dropped 7 bases and J dropped 0 bases, with 13 bases sitting between them. Germline V CDR1 and CDR2: SNHLY, FYNNEI. The CDR3 loop spans 14 amino acids. CDR3 amino acids: CASTTGQSSYEQYF. The CDR3 nucleotides read TGTGCCAGCACCACCGGACAGAGCTCCTACGAGCAGTACTTC.

The V gene is TRBV10-1, the J gene TRBJ2-1; D perhaps matches TRBD2 (5 bases). V was clipped by 4 bases and J by 2 bases, with 12 bases between them. This CDR3 spans 15 amino acids. Germline V gene lookup returns CDR1 WNHNN and CDR2 SYGVQD (reference sequence). The CDR3 loop reads CASSGKRGTYNEQFF. The CDR3 coding sequence is TGCGCCAGCAGTGGGAAACGGGGTACCTACAATGAGCAGTTCTTC.